At least ten counts were recorded for the clone carrying this T cell receptor (beta chain). Its antigen is not identified. Patients were excluded if they had other autoimmune diseases or uncontrolled infections, and likewise if pregnancy or lactation applied. A volume of 9.5 to 10 ml of fresh peripheral blood supplied the PBMCs. This sample is drawn from a study of Graves' ophthalmopathy and Graves' hyperthyroidism. Study in general: Peripheral blood was collected at initial diagnosis, before any treatment.

The study's findings and limits: In blood, most expanded thyroid clonotypes above 0.001 frequency were also detected.

There are 13 residues in the CDR3. Trimming removed 6 bases from V and 0 bases from J, with 12 bases in between. The V gene's germline CDR1 is DFQATT and CDR2 SNEGSKA (reference sequence). Researchers took RNA transcripts and amplified TCR beta CDR3 regions from them. HTBI primers primed a first-round RT-PCR, and a second-round multiplex PCR followed. TCRdb re-called the multiplex PCR reads through MiXCR, storing one row per CDR3 protein. The data hold around 600,000 distinct CDR3 sequences, with just over 40% observed a single time. This chain uses TRBV20-1 with TRBJ2-7; D is unclear. Sequencing was performed on peripheral blood. The clonotype comes from an adult man with Graves' ophthalmopathy. The CDR3 coding sequence is TGCAGTGCAAGGACGGGCATCTCCTACGAGCAGTACTTC. Amino acids: CSARTGISYEQYF.